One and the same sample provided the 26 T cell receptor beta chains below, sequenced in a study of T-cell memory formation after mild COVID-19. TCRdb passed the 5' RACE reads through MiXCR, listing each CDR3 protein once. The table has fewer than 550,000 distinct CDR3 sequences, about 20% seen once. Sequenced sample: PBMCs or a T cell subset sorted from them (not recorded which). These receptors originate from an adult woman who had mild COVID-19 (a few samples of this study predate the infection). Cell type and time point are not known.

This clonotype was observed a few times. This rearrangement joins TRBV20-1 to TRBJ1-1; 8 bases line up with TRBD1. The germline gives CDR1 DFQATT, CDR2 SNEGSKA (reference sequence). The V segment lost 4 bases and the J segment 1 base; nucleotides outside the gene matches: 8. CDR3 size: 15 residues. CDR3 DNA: TGCAGTGCTATCCCGCCAGGGGGCTGGAACACTGAAGCTTTCTTT. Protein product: CSAIPPGGWNTEAFF.

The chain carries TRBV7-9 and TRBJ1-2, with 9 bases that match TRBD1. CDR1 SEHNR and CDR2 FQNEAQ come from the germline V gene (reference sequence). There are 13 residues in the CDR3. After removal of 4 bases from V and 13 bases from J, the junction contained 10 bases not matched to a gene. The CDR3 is CASSSWDRATSTF. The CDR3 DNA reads TGTGCCAGCAGCTCATGGGACAGGGCTACCTCCACCTTC.

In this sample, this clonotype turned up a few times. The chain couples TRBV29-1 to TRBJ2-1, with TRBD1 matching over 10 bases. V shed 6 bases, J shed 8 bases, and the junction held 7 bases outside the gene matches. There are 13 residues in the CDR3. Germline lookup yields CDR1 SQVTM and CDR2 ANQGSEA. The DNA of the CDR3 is TGCAGCGTGGAAAGGGACAGGGGCTATGAGCAGTTCTTC. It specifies CSVERDRGYEQFF.

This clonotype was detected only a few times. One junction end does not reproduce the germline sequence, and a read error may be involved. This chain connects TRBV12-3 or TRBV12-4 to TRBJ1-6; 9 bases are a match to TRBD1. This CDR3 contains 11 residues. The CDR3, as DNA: TGTGCCAGCAGTCTGGGACAGGGAAGATTCTTT. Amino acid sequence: CASSLGQGRFF.

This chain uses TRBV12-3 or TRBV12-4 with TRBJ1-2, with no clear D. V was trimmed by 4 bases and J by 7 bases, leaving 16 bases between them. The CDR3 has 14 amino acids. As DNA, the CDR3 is TGTGCCAGCAGTTATCGTCGTGACTCGTCTGGCTACACCTTC. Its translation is CASSYRRDSSGYTF.

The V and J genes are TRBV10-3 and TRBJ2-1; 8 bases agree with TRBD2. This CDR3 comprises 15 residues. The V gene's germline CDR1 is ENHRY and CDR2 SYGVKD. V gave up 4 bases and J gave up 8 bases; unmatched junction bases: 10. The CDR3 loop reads CAISAAGSGDDEQFF. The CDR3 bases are TGTGCCATCAGTGCTGCGGGTAGCGGGGACGATGAGCAGTTCTTC.

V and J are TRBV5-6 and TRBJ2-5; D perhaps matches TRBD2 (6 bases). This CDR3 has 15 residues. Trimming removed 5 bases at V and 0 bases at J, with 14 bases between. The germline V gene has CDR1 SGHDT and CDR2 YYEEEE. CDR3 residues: CASSFSRDYQETQYF. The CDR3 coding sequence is TGTGCCAGCAGTTTCTCTCGGGACTACCAAGAGACCCAGTACTTC.

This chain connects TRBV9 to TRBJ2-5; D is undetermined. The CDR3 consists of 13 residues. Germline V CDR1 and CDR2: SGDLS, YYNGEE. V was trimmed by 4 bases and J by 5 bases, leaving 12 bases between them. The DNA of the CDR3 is TGTGCCAGCAGCCAGAGACTGGGGGAGACCCAGTACTTC. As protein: CASSQRLGETQYF.

The chain's CDR3 is CASSYQRASGRGEQFF. The DNA of the CDR3 is TGTGCCAGCAGTTACCAGAGGGCTAGCGGGAGAGGAGAGCAGTTCTTC. The gene calls are TRBV6-2 or TRBV6-3 and TRBJ2-1; the match to TRBD2 covers 10 bases. Germline loops: CDR1 MNHEY, CDR2 SVGEGT. V shed 2 bases, J shed 10 bases, and the junction held 11 bases outside the gene matches. This CDR3 has 16 amino acids.

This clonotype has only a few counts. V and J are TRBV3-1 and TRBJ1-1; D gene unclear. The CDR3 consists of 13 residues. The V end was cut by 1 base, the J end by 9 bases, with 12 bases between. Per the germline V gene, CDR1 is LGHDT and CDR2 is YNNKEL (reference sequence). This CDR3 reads CASSQVVLQKAFF. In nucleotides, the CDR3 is TGTGCCAGCAGCCAAGTCGTTTTGCAGAAAGCTTTCTTT.

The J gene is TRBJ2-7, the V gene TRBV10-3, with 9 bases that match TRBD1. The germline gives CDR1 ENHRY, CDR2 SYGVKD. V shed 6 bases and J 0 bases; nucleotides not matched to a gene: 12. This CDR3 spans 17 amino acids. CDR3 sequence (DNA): TGTGCCATCAGACCGGACAGGGGATCTTCCCCCTCCTACGAGCAGTACTTC. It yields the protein CAIRPDRGSSPSYEQYF.

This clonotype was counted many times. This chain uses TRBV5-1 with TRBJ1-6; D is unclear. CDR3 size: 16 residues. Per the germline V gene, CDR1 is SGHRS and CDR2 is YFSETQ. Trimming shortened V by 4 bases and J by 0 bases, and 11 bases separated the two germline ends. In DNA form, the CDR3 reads TGCGCCAGCAGCCAACGGGGAAGCTCCTATAATTCACCCCTCCACTTT. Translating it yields CASSQRGSSYNSPLHF.

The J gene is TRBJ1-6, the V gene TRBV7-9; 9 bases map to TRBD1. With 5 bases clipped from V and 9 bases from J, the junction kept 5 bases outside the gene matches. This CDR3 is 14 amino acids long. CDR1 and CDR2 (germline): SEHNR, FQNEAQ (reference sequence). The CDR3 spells CASSRTGGGSPLHF. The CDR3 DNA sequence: TGTGCCAGCAGCCGAACAGGGGGCGGTTCACCCCTCCACTTT. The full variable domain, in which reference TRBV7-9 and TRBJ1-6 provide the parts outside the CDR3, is DTGVSQNPRHKITKRGQNVTFRCDPISEHNRLYWYRQTLGQGPEFLTYFQNEAQLEKSRLLSDRFSAERPKGSFSTLEIQRTEQGDSAMYLCASSRTGGGSPLHFGNGTRLTVT.

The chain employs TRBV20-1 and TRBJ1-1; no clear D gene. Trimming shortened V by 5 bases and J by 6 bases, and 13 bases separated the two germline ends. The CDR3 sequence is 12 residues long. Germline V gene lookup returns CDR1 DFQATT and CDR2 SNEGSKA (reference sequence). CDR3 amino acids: CSAPGPGAEAFF. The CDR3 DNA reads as TGCAGTGCTCCTGGGCCCGGAGCTGAAGCTTTCTTT.

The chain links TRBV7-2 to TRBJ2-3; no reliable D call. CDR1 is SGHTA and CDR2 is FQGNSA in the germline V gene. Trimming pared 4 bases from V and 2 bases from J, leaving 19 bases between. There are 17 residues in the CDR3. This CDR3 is CASSYQVVSWATDTQYF. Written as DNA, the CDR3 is TGTGCCAGCAGCTACCAAGTAGTGTCGTGGGCCACAGATACGCAGTATTTT.

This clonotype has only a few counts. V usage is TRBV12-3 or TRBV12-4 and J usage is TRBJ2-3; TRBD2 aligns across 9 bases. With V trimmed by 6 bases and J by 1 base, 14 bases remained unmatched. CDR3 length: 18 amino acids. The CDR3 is CASSPPSRGGAGTDTQYF. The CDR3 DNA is TGTGCCAGCAGCCCCCCCTCGCGGGGGGGCGCCGGCACAGATACGCAGTATTTT.

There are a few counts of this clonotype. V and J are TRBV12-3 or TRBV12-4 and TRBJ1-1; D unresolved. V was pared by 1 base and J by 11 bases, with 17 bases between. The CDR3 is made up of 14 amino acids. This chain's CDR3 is CASSLGARSAKAFF. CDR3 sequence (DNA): TGTGCCAGCAGTTTAGGCGCCCGGTCCGCGAAGGCTTTCTTT.

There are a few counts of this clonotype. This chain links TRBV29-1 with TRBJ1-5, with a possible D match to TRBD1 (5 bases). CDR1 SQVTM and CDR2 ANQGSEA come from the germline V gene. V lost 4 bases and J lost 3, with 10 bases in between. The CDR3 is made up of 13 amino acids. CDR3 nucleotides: TGCAGCGTTGTGTGGGGGGTCAATCAGCCCCAGCATTTT. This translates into CSVVWGVNQPQHF. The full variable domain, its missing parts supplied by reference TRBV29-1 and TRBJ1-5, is SAVISQKPSRDICQRGTSLTIQCQVDSQVTMMFWYRQQPGQSLTLIATANQGSEATYESGFVIDKFPISRPNLTFSTLTVSNMSPEDSSIYLCSVVWGVNQPQHFGDGTRLSIL.

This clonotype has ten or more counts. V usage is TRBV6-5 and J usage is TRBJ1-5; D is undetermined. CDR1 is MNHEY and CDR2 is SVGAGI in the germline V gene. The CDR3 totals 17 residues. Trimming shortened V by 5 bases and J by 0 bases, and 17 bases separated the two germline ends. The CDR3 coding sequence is TGTGCCAGCAGTCCGCGGATCGGTGGTTATAGCAATCAGCCCCAGCATTTT. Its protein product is CASSPRIGGYSNQPQHF.

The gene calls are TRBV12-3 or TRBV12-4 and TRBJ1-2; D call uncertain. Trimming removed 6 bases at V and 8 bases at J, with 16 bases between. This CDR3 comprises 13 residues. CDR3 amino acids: CASSPNVTSGYTF. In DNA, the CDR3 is TGTGCCAGCAGCCCGAATGTAACTTCGGGCTACACCTTC.

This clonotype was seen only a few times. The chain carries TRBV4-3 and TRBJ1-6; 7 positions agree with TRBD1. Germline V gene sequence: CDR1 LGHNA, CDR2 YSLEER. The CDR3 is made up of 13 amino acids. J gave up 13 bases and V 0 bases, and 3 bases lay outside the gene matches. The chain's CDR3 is CASSQDTGQPLHF. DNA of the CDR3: TGCGCCAGCAGCCAAGACACGGGACAGCCCCTCCACTTT.

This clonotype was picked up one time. The CDR3: CAISESPGQGHTEAFF. As DNA, the CDR3 is TGTGCCATCAGTGAGTCGCCGGGACAGGGGCACACTGAAGCTTTCTTT. The chain employs TRBV10-3 and TRBJ1-1, with 10 bases fitting TRBD1. Germline CDR1 and CDR2: ENHRY and SYGVKD. The CDR3 is made up of 16 amino acids. The V segment lost 0 bases and the J segment 3 bases; nucleotides outside the gene matches: 4.

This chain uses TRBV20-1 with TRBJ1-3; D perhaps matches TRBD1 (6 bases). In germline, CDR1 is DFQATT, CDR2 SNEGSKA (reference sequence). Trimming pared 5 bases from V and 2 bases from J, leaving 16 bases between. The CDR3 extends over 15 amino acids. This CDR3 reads CSAPDRTNPGNTIYF. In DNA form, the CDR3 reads TGCAGTGCTCCCGACAGGACGAATCCTGGAAACACCATATATTTT.

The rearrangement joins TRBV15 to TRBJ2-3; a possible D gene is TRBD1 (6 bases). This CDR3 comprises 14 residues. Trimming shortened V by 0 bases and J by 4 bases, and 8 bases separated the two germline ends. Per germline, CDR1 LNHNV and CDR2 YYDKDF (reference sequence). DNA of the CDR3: TGTGCCACCAGCAGAGAACAGGGTCCAGATACGCAGTATTTT. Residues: CATSREQGPDTQYF. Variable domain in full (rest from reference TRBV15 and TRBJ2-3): DAMVIQNPRYQVTQFGKPVTLSCSQTLNHNVMYWYQQKSSQAPKLLFHYYDKDFNNEADTPDNFQSRRPNTSFCFLDIRSPGLGDTAMYLCATSREQGPDTQYFGPGTRLTVL.

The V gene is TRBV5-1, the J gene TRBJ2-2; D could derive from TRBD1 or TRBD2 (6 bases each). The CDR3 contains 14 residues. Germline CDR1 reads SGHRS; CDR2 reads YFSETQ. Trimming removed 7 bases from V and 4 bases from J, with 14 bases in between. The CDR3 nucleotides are TGCGCCAGCGAGGGGGGCTCGGGCACCGGGGAGCTGTTTTTT. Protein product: CASEGGSGTGELFF.

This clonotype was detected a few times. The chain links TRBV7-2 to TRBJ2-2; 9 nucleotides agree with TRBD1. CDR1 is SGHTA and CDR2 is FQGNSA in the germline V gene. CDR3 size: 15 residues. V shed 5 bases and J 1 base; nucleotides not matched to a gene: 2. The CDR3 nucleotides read TGTGCCAGCAGCAAGGGACAGGGGAACACCGGGGAGCTGTTTTTT. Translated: CASSKGQGNTGELFF.